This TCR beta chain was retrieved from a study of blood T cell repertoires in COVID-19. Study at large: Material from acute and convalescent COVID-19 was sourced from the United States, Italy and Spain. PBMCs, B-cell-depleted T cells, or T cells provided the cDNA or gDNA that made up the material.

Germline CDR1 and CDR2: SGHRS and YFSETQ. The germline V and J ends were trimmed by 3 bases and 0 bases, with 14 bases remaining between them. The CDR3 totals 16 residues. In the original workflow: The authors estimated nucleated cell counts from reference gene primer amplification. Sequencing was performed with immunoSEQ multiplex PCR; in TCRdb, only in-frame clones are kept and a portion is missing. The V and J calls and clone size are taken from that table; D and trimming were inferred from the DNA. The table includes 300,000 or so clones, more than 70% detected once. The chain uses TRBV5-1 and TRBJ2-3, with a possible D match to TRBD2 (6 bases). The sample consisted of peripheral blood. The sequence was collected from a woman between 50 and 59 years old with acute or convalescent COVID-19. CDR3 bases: TGCGCCAGCAGCTCCCGGGACTCTCCGAGCACAGATACGCAGTATTTT. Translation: CASSSRDSPSTDTQYF.